This TCR beta chain was identified in a study of cytomegalovirus exposure and HLA in healthy donors. Study findings and constraints: A classifier reportedly called cytomegalovirus status with high sensitivity and specificity. CMV antigen specificity of a few CMV-associated chains was confirmed in vitro.

This clone has just a few counts. Antigen unknown. 13 Jbeta primers and 60 Vbeta primers were used for the PCR. Assay used: immunoSEQ multiplex PCR; TCRdb lists only in-frame clones, some missing. The sample yields roughly 100,000 clones, roughly 85% seen once. It was healthy bone marrow donors who served as donors. CDR1 and CDR2 (germline): MNHEY, SVGAGI. The CDR3 extends over 14 amino acids. Losses at the gene ends were 4 bases for V and 5 bases for J; bases not matched to a gene: 2. Sequencing was done on a sample of PBMCs. J is TRBJ1-6 and V is TRBV6-5; 7 nucleotides agree with TRBD1. This TCR came from a woman aged 40 to 55 in good health and CMV-seronegative. The CDR3 DNA is TGTGCCAGCAGTTTGGGACAGCATAATTCACCCCTCCACTTT. This translates into CASSLGQHNSPLHF.